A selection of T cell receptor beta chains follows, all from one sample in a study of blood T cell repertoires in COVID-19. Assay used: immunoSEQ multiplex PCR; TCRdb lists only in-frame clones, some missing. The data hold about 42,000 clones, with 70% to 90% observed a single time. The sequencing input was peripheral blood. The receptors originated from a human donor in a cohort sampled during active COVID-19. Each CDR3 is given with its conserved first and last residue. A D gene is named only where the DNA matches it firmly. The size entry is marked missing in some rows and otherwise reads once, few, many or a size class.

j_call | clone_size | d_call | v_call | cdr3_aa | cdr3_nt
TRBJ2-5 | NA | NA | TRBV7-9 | CASSSPLQLGETQYF | TGTGCCAGCAGCTCCCCCCTTCAACTAGGAGAGACCCAGTACTTC
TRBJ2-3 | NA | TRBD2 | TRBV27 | CASRRRGVSTDTQYF | TGTGCCAGCCGACGACGGGGGGTTAGCACAGATACGCAGTATTTT
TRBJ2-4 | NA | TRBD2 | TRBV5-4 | CASSLAGRKNIQYF | TGTGCCAGCAGCTTAGCGGGACGTAAAAACATTCAGTACTTC
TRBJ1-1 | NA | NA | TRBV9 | CASSVHSNTEAFF | TGTGCCAGCAGCGTACATTCGAACACTGAAGCTTTCTTT
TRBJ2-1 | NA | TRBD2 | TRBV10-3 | CAINQYSGGVNNEQFF | TGTGCCATCAATCAGTATAGCGGGGGGGTAAACAATGAGCAGTTCTTC
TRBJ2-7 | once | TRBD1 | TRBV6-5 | CASSYSSQGATYEQYF | TGTGCCAGCAGTTACTCTAGTCAGGGGGCCACCTACGAGCAGTACTTC
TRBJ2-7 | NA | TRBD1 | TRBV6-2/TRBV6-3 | CASSSGTGGHEQYF | TGTGCCAGCAGTTCCGGGACAGGTGGCCACGAGCAGTACTTC
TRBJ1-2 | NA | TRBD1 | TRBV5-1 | CASSDTQGSGYTF | TGCGCCAGCAGCGATACACAGGGGAGCGGCTACACCTTC
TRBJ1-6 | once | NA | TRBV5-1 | CASSLDSSSPLHF | TGCGCCAGCAGCCTCGACTCTAGTTCACCCCTCCACTTT
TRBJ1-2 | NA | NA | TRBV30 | CAWSGVGAKNYGYTF | TGTGCCTGGAGTGGGGTAGGGGCGAAGAACTATGGCTACACCTTC
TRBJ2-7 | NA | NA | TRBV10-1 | CASSPWQGNEQYF | TGCGCCAGCAGTCCGTGGCAGGGCAACGAGCAGTACTTC
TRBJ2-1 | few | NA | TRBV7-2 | CASSFASGVYNEQFF | TGTGCCAGCAGCTTTGCATCGGGTGTATACAATGAGCAGTTCTTC
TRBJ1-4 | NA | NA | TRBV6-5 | CASRFRANEKLFF | TGTGCCAGTCGTTTCCGGGCTAATGAAAAACTGTTTTTT
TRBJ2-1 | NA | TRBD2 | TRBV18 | CASSPASGGVNNEQFF | TGTGCCAGCTCACCCGCTAGCGGGGGGGTTAACAATGAGCAGTTCTTC
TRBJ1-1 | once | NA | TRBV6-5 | CASRKGVMNTEAFF | TGTGCCAGCAGGAAGGGGGTCATGAACACTGAAGCTTTCTTT
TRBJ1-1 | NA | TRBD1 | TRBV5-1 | CASSTGGENTEAFF | TGCGCCAGCTCGACAGGGGGCGAGAACACTGAAGCTTTCTTT
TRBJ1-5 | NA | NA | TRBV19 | CASSRTASNQPQHF | TGTGCCAGTAGTAGGACAGCTAGCAATCAGCCCCAGCATTTT
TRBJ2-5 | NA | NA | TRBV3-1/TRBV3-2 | CASSPSVTQYF | TGTGCCAGCAGCCCGTCTGTGACCCAGTACTTC
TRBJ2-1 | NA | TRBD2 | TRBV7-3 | CASSRTSGGYNEQFF | TGTGCCAGCAGCCGAACTAGCGGGGGATACAATGAGCAGTTCTTC
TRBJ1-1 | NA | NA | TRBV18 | CASSPPRTMNTEAFF | TGTGCCAGCTCACCACCCAGAACCATGAACACTGAAGCTTTCTTT